The 16 T cell receptor beta chains reported below all come from one sample, sequenced in a study of regulatory T cells in long-lasting Graves disease. CDR3-region Arm-PCR and iRepertoire HTBI primers produced the TCR beta libraries. TCRdb ran MiXCR on the multiplex PCR reads and lists one entry per CDR3 protein. The data contain 400,000 to 500,000 distinct CDR3 sequences, 21% of them singletons. Indicated time point: persistent/refractory GD, antithyroid drugs over 5 years with positive TRAb. Making the TCR library involved RNA that had been extracted from PBMCs. The sequencing here drew on peripheral blood mononuclear cells (PBMCs), taken when the disease was refractory, from a patient treated with antithyroid drugs. The receptors originated from a female donor with Graves disease.

As regards this clonotype: At one end, the junction sequence differs from germline, possibly due to a read error. This CDR3 is CANSQVLRDRVLAGNTIYF. CDR3 in DNA: TGCGCCAACAGCCAAGTACTCCGGGACAGGGTACTGGCTGGAAACACCATATATTTT. The chain links TRBV4-1 to TRBJ1-3; 9 bases line up with TRBD1. From germline, CDR1 is MGHRA and CDR2 YSYEKL. This CDR3 region has 19 residues.

This clonotype was observed at least ten times. V is TRBV27 and J is TRBJ2-7; tentative D call: TRBD2 (6 bases). With 5 bases removed from V and 4 bases from J, the gap between germline ends came to 21 bases. Germline V gene lookup returns CDR1 MNHEY and CDR2 SMNVEV (reference sequence). The CDR3 runs to 16 residues. The CDR3 sequence is CASSPSQPGSEYEQYF. The DNA for the CDR3 is TGTGCCAGCAGTCCTTCACAACCCGGGAGTGAGTACGAGCAGTACTTC.

This clonotype showed up many times. The rearrangement joins TRBV24-1 to TRBJ2-5; no clear D. In germline, CDR1 is KGHDR, CDR2 SFDVKD. The germline V and J ends were trimmed by 9 bases and 3 bases, with 13 bases remaining between them. The length of the CDR3 is 13 residues. For the CDR3, the DNA is TGTGCCACCCCACCCGAGACCAAAGAGACCCAGTACTTC. Translation gives CATPPETKETQYF.

This clonotype has a single count. A far larger clone is a single base away, which makes a read error likely. The chain carries TRBV6-2 or TRBV6-3 and TRBJ2-7; 7 bases agree with TRBD2. Germline loops: CDR1 MNHEY, CDR2 SVGEGT. The CDR3 runs 15 residues. The CDR3 DNA sequence: TGTGTCAGCAGTCACGGCGGACTAGGGAACTACGAGCAGTACTTC. Translating gives CVSSHGGLGNYEQYF.

The chain links TRBV12-3 or TRBV12-4 to TRBJ2-2, with TRBD1 identical over 9 bases. There are 16 residues in the CDR3. Trimming removed 2 bases from V and 5 bases from J; junction bases left unmatched: 6. The CDR3 bases are TGTGCCAGCAGTTTAACCGGGACAGGGATTACCGGGGAGCTGTTTTTT. Translated, it gives CASSLTGTGITGELFF.

This clonotype appeared many times. The chain employs TRBV6-2 or TRBV6-3 and TRBJ2-5; maybe TRBD2 (5 bases). V was clipped by 8 bases and J by 5 bases, with 21 bases between them. Looked up from germline, CDR1 is MNHEY and CDR2 is SVGEGT. The CDR3 totals 15 residues. CDR3 amino acids: CASGIMGSGTETQYF. CDR3 DNA sequence: TGTGCCAGCGGGATCATGGGCAGCGGTACGGAGACCCAGTACTTC.

This clonotype has a count of ten or more. The V and J genes are TRBV28 and TRBJ2-5; tentatively, D is TRBD2 (7 bases). V lost 5 bases, J lost 5 bases, and 15 bases lay in between. The CDR3 sequence is 14 residues long. Per germline, CDR1 MDHEN and CDR2 SYDVKM. The CDR3 sequence: CASSTPGGLETQYF. The CDR3 nucleotides are TGTGCCAGCAGTACTCCGGGGGGCTTGGAGACCCAGTACTTC.

This clonotype was seen repeatedly, ten times or more. The V gene is TRBV27, the J gene TRBJ2-5; 10 bases fit TRBD1. Germline trimming cut 4 bases from V and 2 bases from J; bases unmatched to any gene: 4. This CDR3 region has 15 residues. Germline assignment: CDR1 MNHEY and CDR2 SMNVEV (reference sequence). CDR3 nucleotide sequence: TGTGCCAGCAGTTCCCCGGGACAGGGGCAAGAGACCCAGTACTTC. Protein product: CASSSPGQGQETQYF.

The rearrangement links TRBV30 to TRBJ1-1; no reliable D call. The CDR3 covers 13 residues. V lost 2 bases, J lost 3 bases, and 10 bases lay in between. CDR1 and CDR2 from the germline V gene are GTSNPN and SVGIG (reference sequence). CDR3 DNA sequence: TGTGCCTGGAGTTTGAATGGGGACACTGAAGCTTTCTTT. Its protein is CAWSLNGDTEAFF.

This clonotype was seen many times. This sequence joins TRBV7-2 and TRBJ1-1, with 8 bases matching TRBD1. Germline V gene lookup returns CDR1 SGHTA and CDR2 FQGNSA. This CDR3 has 15 residues. V shed 1 base and J 2 bases; nucleotides not matched to a gene: 3. The DNA for the CDR3 is TGTGCCAGCAGCTTAGGAACAGGGGGAAACACTGAAGCTTTCTTT. Its protein product is CASSLGTGGNTEAFF.

With regard to this clonotype: This could be a read error, since a much larger clone is one nucleotide away. The chain recombines TRBV12-5 with TRBJ1-2; D remains unclear. CDR3 length: 11 amino acids. The germline gives CDR1 LGHNT, CDR2 FRNRAP. The CDR3 region is CASGSQNGYIF. The CDR3 DNA reads TGTGCTAGTGGTTCACAAAATGGCTACATCTTC.

Ten or more counts support this clonotype. The junction does not match germline at one end; this may be a read error. The rearrangement links TRBV30 to TRBJ1-1; D is unresolved. The CDR3 has 11 amino acids. The germline gives CDR1 GTSNPN, CDR2 SVGIG (reference sequence). DNA for the CDR3: TGTGCCTGGAGTGTACGCGCAGCCCCGGGCTTT. Amino acid sequence: CAWSVRAAPGF.

Ten or more counts support this clonotype. J is TRBJ2-7 and V is TRBV5-1; possible D gene TRBD2, 5 bases. CDR1 is SGHRS and CDR2 is YFSETQ in the germline V gene. The V and J ends lost 0 bases and 2 bases respectively, with 9 bases between them. CDR3 length: 14 amino acids. The CDR3 DNA sequence: TGCGCCAGCAGCTTGGCCCCGGGAACCTACGAGCAGTACTTC. It codes for CASSLAPGTYEQYF.

The gene calls are TRBV11-2 and TRBJ2-6; TRBD1 matches 9 bases. The germline V gene has CDR1 SGHAT and CDR2 FQNNGV. Losses at the gene ends were 2 bases for V and 4 bases for J; bases not matched to a gene: 15. The CDR3 has 20 amino acids. This CDR3 is CASSLRPPTGGLSGANVLTF. The DNA of the CDR3 is TGTGCCAGCAGCTTACGCCCCCCGACAGGGGGTTTGAGCGGGGCCAACGTCCTGACTTTC.

This sequence joins TRBV6-9 and TRBJ1-6; TRBD1 matches at 8 bases. The CDR3 is made up of 15 amino acids. Looked up from germline, CDR1 is MNHGY and CDR2 is SVAAGI. Trimming removed 3 bases from V and 6 bases from J; junction bases left unmatched: 4. In DNA form, the CDR3 reads TGTGCCAGCAGTTACCGGACAGGGTCTAATTCACCCCTCCACTTT. This gives the protein CASSYRTGSNSPLHF.

As for this clonotype: One base away lies a much larger clone, so this may be a sequencing read error. The rearrangement joins TRBV5-1 to TRBJ1-1; no firm D call. CDR1 and CDR2 (germline): SGHRS, YFSETQ. The CDR3 is 16 residues long. V was pared by 0 bases and J by 2 bases, with 14 bases between. CDR3 sequence reads: CASSLAQSGVNTEAFF. The CDR3 region has the DNA TGCGCCAGCAGCTTGGCTCAGTCCGGGGTTAACACTGAAGCTTTCTTT. The whole variable domain, filled in from reference TRBV5-1 and TRBJ1-1, reads KAGVTQTPRYLIKTRGQQVTLSCSPISGHRSVSWYQQTPGQGLQFLFEYFSETQRNKGNFPGRFSGRQFSNSRSEMNVSTLELGDSALYLCASSLAQSGVNTEAFFGQGTRLTVV.